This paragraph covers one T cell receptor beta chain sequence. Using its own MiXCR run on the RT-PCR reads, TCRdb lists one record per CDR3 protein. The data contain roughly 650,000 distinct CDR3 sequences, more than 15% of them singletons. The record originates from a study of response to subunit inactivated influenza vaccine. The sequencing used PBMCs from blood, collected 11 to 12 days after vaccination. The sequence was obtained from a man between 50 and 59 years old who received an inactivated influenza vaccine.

This CDR3 is CASSLRVRTANLQETQYF. CDR3 nucleotides: TGCGCCAGCAGCTTGCGTGTTCGGACAGCGAACCTCCAAGAGACCCAGTACTTC. The V and J genes are TRBV5-1 and TRBJ2-5; weak D call: TRBD1 (6 bases). This CDR3 region has 18 residues. V was clipped by 1 base and J by 1 base, with 20 bases between them. Germline V gene sequence: CDR1 SGHRS, CDR2 YFSETQ.